The entry below describes one TCR beta chain. The antigen remains unidentified. PCR used 60 Vbeta primers and 13 Jbeta primers. Assay used: immunoSEQ multiplex PCR; TCRdb lists only in-frame clones, some missing. The repertoire consists of about 200,000 clones, with approximately 83% occurring once and the leading ten covering 0.71%. The sample originates from a study of cytomegalovirus exposure and HLA in healthy donors. Findings and caveats of the study: Association with HLA alleles at 0.05 false discovery rate was found for about 17,000 TCR beta sequences in a later analysis. Reports credit the classifier with highly specific, highly sensitive diagnosis of cytomegalovirus status.

This CDR3 is built from 17 residues. Trimming shortened V by 4 bases and J by 1 base, and 19 bases separated the two germline ends. Germline CDR1 is SEHNR and CDR2 is FQNEAQ (reference sequence). This rearrangement joins TRBV7-9 to TRBJ1-1; D is unclear. This TCR was sampled from a boy aged 2 to 9 in good health and CMV-seronegative. The specimen sequenced was PBMCs. The CDR3 DNA reads TGTGCCAGCAGCTCCTGGGCGGAGGCGGGTAGGAACACTGAAGCTTTCTTT. It translates to CASSSWAEAGRNTEAFF.